Following are 32 T cell receptor beta chains from one sample sequenced in a study of cytomegalovirus exposure and HLA in healthy donors. The table came from immunoSEQ multiplex PCR; TCRdb's copy has only in-frame clones and leaves some out. The sample gives over 70,000 clones, around 95% of which show up once; roughly 0.6% is in the top ten. The sequenced sample was PBMCs. These receptors all stem from a woman younger than 30 in good health and CMV-seronegative.

This rearrangement joins TRBV4-3 to TRBJ2-2; a possible D gene is TRBD2 (6 bases). Trimming left V 1 base short and J 1 base short, with 10 bases between. The CDR3 runs to 16 residues. The germline V gene has CDR1 LGHNA and CDR2 YSLEER. The CDR3 loop is CASSQGTMRNTGELFF. In DNA, the CDR3 is TGCGCCAGCAGCCAAGGGACTATGCGGAACACCGGGGAGCTGTTTTTT.

As DNA, the CDR3 is TGTGCCAGCAGCGTAGCAAGACTAGGCCCCGTCTCAGATACGCAGTATTTT. This sequence encodes CASSVARLGPVSDTQYF. The gene calls are TRBV9 and TRBJ2-3; tentative D call: TRBD2 (6 bases). Germline loops: CDR1 SGDLS, CDR2 YYNGEE. CDR3 length: 17 residues. The V end lost 0 bases, the J end lost 4 bases, and 18 bases lay between the germline ends. The whole variable domain, filled in from reference TRBV9 and TRBJ2-3, reads DSGVTQTPKHLITATGQRVTLRCSPRSGDLSVYWYQQSLDQGLQFLIQYYNGEERAKGNILERFSAQQFPDLHSELNLSSLELGDSALYFCASSVARLGPVSDTQYFGPGTRLTVL.

The table lists this clone with a few counts. Mismatch with germline at one junction end may stem from a read error. V and J are TRBV7-7 and TRBJ1-1; TRBD1 might be the D (5 bases). The CDR3 totals 13 residues. Germline V gene sequence: CDR1 SSHAT, CDR2 FNYEAQ (reference sequence). CDR3 sequence (DNA): TGTGCTAGCAGCTTAGGTCAGGGTACTGAAGCTTTCTTT. Translation gives CASSLGQGTEAFF.

This chain links TRBV14 with TRBJ1-3; D ambiguous. Germline V gene sequence: CDR1 SGHDN, CDR2 FVKESK. Trimming removed 4 bases from V and 3 bases from J, with 19 bases in between. CDR3 length: 17 residues. The CDR3 is CASSPLGGGSGGNTIYF. CDR3 DNA: TGTGCCAGCAGCCCACTGGGAGGCGGGTCAGGTGGAAACACCATATATTTT.

This rearrangement joins TRBV13 to TRBJ2-1, with 10 bases fitting TRBD2. Germline CDR1 and CDR2: PRHDT and FYEKMQ (reference sequence). The CDR3 is 14 residues long. Losses at the gene ends were 6 bases for V and 9 bases for J; bases not matched to a gene: 8. The chain's CDR3 is CASSSKRGGIEQFF. The CDR3 region has the DNA TGTGCCAGCAGTTCAAAGCGGGGGGGCATTGAGCAGTTCTTC.

This clone occurred once. This chain uses TRBV5-1 with TRBJ2-3, with 10 positions matching TRBD2. CDR3 length: 16 amino acids. The V gene end was trimmed by 4 bases and the J gene end by 4 bases; junction bases not matched to a gene: 9. From germline, CDR1 is SGHRS and CDR2 YFSETQ. CDR3 bases: TGCGCCAGCAGCAAGACAACTAGCGGGGAGGCAGATACGCAGTATTTT. Translated, it gives CASSKTTSGEADTQYF. The full variable domain, in which reference TRBV5-1 and TRBJ2-3 provide the parts outside the CDR3, is KAGVTQTPRYLIKTRGQQVTLSCSPISGHRSVSWYQQTPGQGLQFLFEYFSETQRNKGNFPGRFSGRQFSNSRSEMNVSTLELGDSALYLCASSKTTSGEADTQYFGPGTRLTVL.

This sequence joins TRBV9 and TRBJ2-3, with 10 positions matching TRBD1. The CDR3 is made up of 17 amino acids. V was pared by 3 bases and J by 4 bases, with 11 bases of the junction left unmatched. Germline CDR1 and CDR2: SGDLS and YYNGEE. Here the CDR3 DNA reads TGTGCCAGCAGCGCGAAGATGACAGGGGGCGGCGCAGATACGCAGTATTTT. Translated, it gives CASSAKMTGGGADTQYF.

The chain links TRBV4-1 to TRBJ1-4, with D hard to call. Deletions cut 4 bases from V and 3 bases from J, with 12 bases between. Germline CDR1 MGHRA, CDR2 YSYEKL. This CDR3 has 15 residues. DNA of the CDR3: TGCGCCAGCAGCCGATCCGGGAGAGCTAATGAAAAACTGTTTTTT. Translating gives CASSRSGRANEKLFF.

This clone occurred once. V gene TRBV7-8 combines with J gene TRBJ2-5; 10 positions match TRBD1. Germline V gene lookup returns CDR1 SGHVS and CDR2 FQNEAQ. The CDR3 runs 18 residues. Losses at the gene ends were 5 bases for V and 9 bases for J; bases not matched to a gene: 21. The CDR3 DNA reads TGTGCCAGCAGCCCCAACTTGCTTGGGACAGGGGTCACCCGGGCCCAGTACTTC. Its translation: CASSPNLLGTGVTRAQYF.

CDR3 DNA sequence: TGTGCCAGTAGTATGAGGGACAGCCCGAATCAGCCCCAGCATTTT. Translating it yields CASSMRDSPNQPQHF. J is TRBJ1-5 and V is TRBV19, with 7 bases identical to TRBD1. V lost 3 bases, J lost 4 bases, and 6 bases stayed unmatched. This CDR3 is 15 amino acids long. Looked up from germline, CDR1 is LNHDA and CDR2 is SQIVND (reference sequence).

This chain uses TRBV6-6 with TRBJ1-1; D may be TRBD1 (5 bases). Germline loops: CDR1 MNHNY, CDR2 SVGAGI (reference sequence). This CDR3 has 11 amino acids. Trimming cost V 7 bases and J 9 bases, with 12 bases left between them. The CDR3 DNA reads TGTGCCAGCACCAGCGGGGCCCAAGCTTTCTTT. Its protein product is CASTSGAQAFF.

J is TRBJ1-5 and V is TRBV29-1; D not resolved. Per the germline V gene, CDR1 is SQVTM and CDR2 is ANQGSEA. Deletions cut 7 bases from V and 0 bases from J, with 7 bases between. The CDR3 extends over 12 amino acids. CDR3 in amino acids: CSATDSNQPQHF. The CDR3 DNA is TGCAGCGCCACAGATAGCAATCAGCCCCAGCATTTT.

The chain is built from TRBV7-9 and TRBJ2-3, with no clear D. The CDR3 spans 14 residues. Trimming cost V 2 bases and J 1 base, with 7 bases left between them. The germline V gene has CDR1 SEHNR and CDR2 FQNEAQ (reference sequence). The CDR3: CASSLSQGTDTQYF. The CDR3 bases are TGTGCCAGCAGCTTAAGTCAGGGCACAGATACGCAGTATTTT.

The chain has TRBV19 and TRBJ2-7; 7 bases are a match to TRBD1. Germline V gives CDR1 LNHDA, CDR2 SQIVND (reference sequence). V gave up 5 bases and J gave up 2 bases; unmatched junction bases: 3. The CDR3 spans 13 residues. This CDR3 is CASSVTGAYEQYF. The CDR3 nucleotides are TGTGCCAGTAGTGTTACAGGGGCCTACGAGCAGTACTTC.

The chain employs TRBV6-1 and TRBJ2-3; 7 bases agree with TRBD1. This CDR3 is 11 amino acids long. Trimming cost V 6 bases and J 9 bases; bases outside gene matches: 3. The V gene's germline CDR1 is MNHNS and CDR2 SASEGT. CDR3 amino acids: CASRMTGTQYF. CDR3 coding DNA: TGTGCCAGCAGGATGACAGGGACGCAGTATTTT.

This clone was seen just once. The chain carries TRBV4-3 and TRBJ1-4; D is unclear. V was shortened by 3 bases and J by 13 bases, with 18 bases between the two germline ends. Germline V lookup: CDR1 LGHNA, CDR2 YSLEER. The CDR3 is made up of 14 amino acids. The CDR3 here is CASSHSIEQSGLFF. The CDR3, as DNA: TGCGCCAGCAGCCATTCGATTGAGCAGTCGGGACTGTTTTTT.

The CDR3 spells CASSAQTGTAYEAFF. The CDR3 DNA follows: TGCGCCAGCAGCGCCCAAACCGGGACTGCTTATGAAGCTTTCTTT. The V call is TRBV5-1, the J call TRBJ1-1; possibly TRBD1 for D (5 bases). This CDR3 has 15 residues. V dropped 4 bases and J dropped 7 bases, with 20 bases sitting between them. Germline CDR1 and CDR2: SGHRS and YFSETQ. The whole variable domain, remainder taken from reference TRBV5-1 and TRBJ1-1, is KAGVTQTPRYLIKTRGQQVTLSCSPISGHRSVSWYQQTPGQGLQFLFEYFSETQRNKGNFPGRFSGRQFSNSRSEMNVSTLELGDSALYLCASSAQTGTAYEAFFGQGTRLTVV.

V and J are TRBV6-1 and TRBJ2-1; 10 bases align to TRBD2. The CDR3 runs to 15 residues. V lost 5 bases, J lost 7 bases, and 8 bases stayed unmatched. Germline assignment: CDR1 MNHNS and CDR2 SASEGT. CDR3 in amino acids: CASSLSGGARNEQFF. The CDR3 DNA reads as TGTGCCAGCAGTCTGAGCGGGGGGGCCAGGAATGAGCAGTTCTTC.

The genes are TRBV7-2 and TRBJ2-7; 8 nucleotides line up with TRBD2. CDR3 length equals 18 residues. From germline, CDR1 is SGHTA and CDR2 FQGNSA. Trimming cost V 1 base and J 7 bases; bases outside gene matches: 18. Here the CDR3 reads CASSLGLGGSGGSGEQYF. As DNA, the CDR3 is TGTGCCAGCAGCTTAGGCTTGGGAGGGAGCGGGGGCTCCGGGGAGCAGTACTTC. The full variable domain, its missing parts supplied by reference TRBV7-2 and TRBJ2-7, is GAGVSQSPSNKVTEKGKDVELRCDPISGHTALYWYRQSLGQGLEFLIYFQGNSAPDKSGLPSDRFSAERTGGSVSTLTIQRTQQEDSAVYLCASSLGLGGSGGSGEQYFGPGTRLTVT.

The rearrangement links TRBV2 to TRBJ1-2, with 7 bases matching TRBD1. The J segment lost 0 bases and the V segment lost 6 bases, leaving 7 bases of the junction unmatched. Per germline, CDR1 SNHLY and CDR2 FYNNEI. The CDR3 is 15 amino acids. The CDR3 DNA sequence: TGTGCCAGCAGGAGGGGGACAGACACTAACTATGGCTACACCTTC. Residues: CASRRGTDTNYGYTF.

The V gene is TRBV6-1, the J gene TRBJ2-7, with 8 positions matching TRBD1. From germline, CDR1 is MNHNS and CDR2 SASEGT. This CDR3 contains 13 residues. The V segment lost 5 bases and the J segment 2 bases; nucleotides outside the gene matches: 2. CDR3 region: CASSLTGAYEQYF. CDR3 coding DNA: TGTGCCAGCAGTCTGACAGGGGCCTACGAGCAGTACTTC.

This chain joins TRBV9 and TRBJ2-7, with D perhaps TRBD2 (7 bases). Germline V gene sequence: CDR1 SGDLS, CDR2 YYNGEE. The CDR3 runs to 14 residues. Deletions cut 3 bases from V and 2 bases from J, with 12 bases between. This CDR3 reads CASSAGGGTYEQYF. DNA of the CDR3: TGTGCCAGCAGCGCTGGGGGGGGCACCTACGAGCAGTACTTC.

J is TRBJ2-3 and V is TRBV5-5; TRBD1 is a possible D gene (6 bases). Germline-derived CDR1 and CDR2 are SGHKS and YYEKEE (reference sequence). The CDR3 spans 15 residues. Trimming removed 4 bases from V and 4 bases from J, with 16 bases in between. Here the CDR3 DNA reads TGTGCCAGCAGCCTCCAGGGGAGCCCCTCAGATACGCAGTATTTT. Protein sequence: CASSLQGSPSDTQYF.

The gene calls are TRBV7-9 and TRBJ1-5; D is possibly TRBD1 (6 bases). This CDR3 has 16 amino acids. Trimming shortened V by 1 base and J by 4 bases, and 14 bases separated the two germline ends. Germline V gene data show CDR1 as SEHNR and CDR2 as FQNEAQ (reference sequence). The CDR3 DNA is TGTGCCAGCAGCTTAGAGGGGGGGGCAGGTAATCAGCCCCAGCATTTT. Its translation is CASSLEGGAGNQPQHF.

The rearrangement joins TRBV15 to TRBJ1-2; the match to TRBD1 covers 8 bases. The CDR3 loop spans 15 amino acids. The ends lost 4 bases at V and 4 bases at J; junction bases unmatched: 8. In germline, CDR1 is LNHNV, CDR2 YYDKDF (reference sequence). CDR3 loop: CATSTGRGLGYGYTF. The CDR3 coding sequence is TGTGCCACCAGCACAGGCAGGGGGCTAGGCTATGGCTACACCTTC.

This chain links TRBV30 with TRBJ1-6; TRBD1 aligns across 9 bases. The CDR3 has 15 residues. Trimming took 7 bases from V and 5 from J; bases not matched to a gene: 9. The germline gives CDR1 GTSNPN, CDR2 SVGIG (reference sequence). CDR3 coding DNA: TGTGCCTTAAAACTCAGACAGGGGGATAATTCACCCCTCCACTTT. It translates to CALKLRQGDNSPLHF.

CDR3 sequence reads: CASSTTSGGVLDEQFF. The CDR3 DNA reads TGTGCCAGCAGTACCACTAGCGGGGGGGTTCTTGATGAGCAGTTCTTC. The genes are TRBV9 and TRBJ2-1; 13 bases are shared with TRBD2. This CDR3 spans 16 amino acids. CDR1 and CDR2 from the germline V gene are SGDLS and YYNGEE. V lost 5 bases to trimming and J lost 8 bases; unmatched junction nucleotides: 10.

This chain uses TRBV18 with TRBJ1-5, with a tentative D call TRBD1 (5 bases). This CDR3 has 16 residues. CDR1 and CDR2 (germline): KGHSH, LQKENI. Deletions cut 6 bases from V and 3 bases from J, with 18 bases between. The CDR3 reads CASSELQGPYNQPQHF. The CDR3 DNA sequence: TGTGCCAGCTCCGAACTGCAGGGCCCTTACAATCAGCCCCAGCATTTT.

The chain joins TRBV2 to TRBJ1-6; TRBD1 is a possible D gene (6 bases). CDR3 length equals 15 residues. Germline V gene data show CDR1 as SNHLY and CDR2 as FYNNEI. The V and J ends lost 7 bases and 8 bases respectively, with 18 bases between them. The chain's CDR3 is CASTLMKGGDSPLHF. The CDR3 DNA is TGTGCCAGCACCCTTATGAAAGGGGGTGATTCACCCCTCCACTTT.

This rearrangement joins TRBV5-1 to TRBJ1-2, with TRBD1 identical over 10 bases. Germline loops: CDR1 SGHRS, CDR2 YFSETQ. V was clipped by 4 bases and J by 4 bases; unmatched bases: 10. CDR3 length: 16 amino acids. The CDR3 DNA is TGCGCCAGCAGCCTAGGACAGGGGGAGCGCGGCTATGGCTACACCTTC. Its protein product is CASSLGQGERGYGYTF.

The rearrangement joins TRBV18 to TRBJ2-4, with 7 nucleotides matching TRBD1. With 5 bases clipped from V and 2 bases from J, the junction kept 12 bases outside the gene matches. The CDR3 runs to 17 residues. Germline V gene data show CDR1 as KGHSH and CDR2 as LQKENI. CDR3 sequence: CASSFYTTGEPKNIQYF. The CDR3 DNA sequence: TGTGCCAGCTCATTTTACACTACAGGGGAGCCCAAAAACATTCAGTACTTC.

The chain couples TRBV30 to TRBJ1-6; no definite D call. Trimming left V 0 bases short and J 10 bases short, with 16 bases between. Per germline, CDR1 GTSNPN and CDR2 SVGIG (reference sequence). The CDR3 contains 15 residues. The CDR3 region is CAWSVLTGAGSPLHF. The CDR3 DNA reads TGTGCCTGGAGTGTACTAACGGGAGCAGGCTCACCCCTCCACTTT. The entire variable domain, with the rest obtained from reference TRBV30 and TRBJ1-6, is as follows: SQTIHQWPATLVQPVGSPLSLECTVEGTSNPNLYWYRQAAGRGLQLLFYSVGIGQISSEVPQNLSASRPQDRQFILSSKKLLLSDSGFYLCAWSVLTGAGSPLHFGNGTRLTVT.